This T cell receptor beta chain was obtained from a study of tumor-infiltrating lymphocytes in primary liver carcinoma. On the study more broadly: The cohort included men and women aged 30 to 69 years. Overall study findings and caveats: The study found a significantly higher top-250-clone fraction in tumors than in blood (p = 0.039). Tumor-adjacent and tumor-blood pairs showed less overlap than tumor region pairs.

Only one count was recorded for this clonotype. Its target is unknown. This sequence may be a read error, since a much larger clone differs from it by one base. The researchers produced TCR beta cDNA from 400 to 650 ng total RNA with a constant-region primer. Construction of TCR beta libraries relied on three successive nested multiplex PCR rounds employing slightly modified ARM-PCR. The two initial PCR rounds, around 11 cycles each, used TRBV1-TRBV30 forward and C-beta reverse primers. TCRdb analysed the multiplex PCR reads with MiXCR anew, one entry per CDR3 protein. The repertoire holds 150,000 to 200,000 distinct CDR3 sequences, around four fifths seen once, with around 18% in the top ten. Germline values: CDR1 SEHNR, CDR2 FQNEAQ (reference sequence). This CDR3 has 14 residues. Starting material for RNA and DNA co-extraction consisted of roughly 20-34 mg of unsorted bulk tissue.

The sequence was collected from a man aged 35-49 years with primary liver carcinoma and hepatitis B virus infection. The rearrangement links TRBV7-9 to TRBJ1-6; 7 nucleotides align to TRBD1. The sequencing input was tumor tissue from primary liver carcinoma. CDR3 coding DNA: TGTGCCAGCAGCCCTGGGACAGTTAATTCACCCCCCCACTTT. Protein: CASSPGTVNSPPHF.